This T cell receptor (beta chain) was profiled in a study of blood T cell repertoires in COVID-19. Study overall: The cDNA or gDNA used as material had been derived from T cells, B-cell-depleted T cells, or PBMCs.

The CDR3 loop spans 15 amino acids. The V gene lost 4 bases and the J gene lost 2 bases, with 14 bases spanning the gap. CDR1 and CDR2 (germline): LGHDT, YNNKEL (reference sequence). The protocol was immunoSEQ multiplex PCR, while the TCRdb copy is restricted to in-frame clones and leaves out a portion. The sample lists some 340,000 clones; about 87% were seen once. Each recovered donor of Cohort 3 presented with two negative PCRs, clearance, or symptom resolution. This TCR was sampled from a woman between 25 and 40 years old who had recovered from COVID-19. The sequenced sample was PBMCs or T cells enriched from blood (not recorded which). V gene TRBV3-1 (or the pseudogene TRBV3-2) combines with J gene TRBJ1-1; no clear D gene. CDR3 protein: CASSPQVGLNTEAFF. CDR3 in DNA: TGTGCCAGCAGCCCCCAGGTCGGACTCAACACTGAAGCTTTCTTT.